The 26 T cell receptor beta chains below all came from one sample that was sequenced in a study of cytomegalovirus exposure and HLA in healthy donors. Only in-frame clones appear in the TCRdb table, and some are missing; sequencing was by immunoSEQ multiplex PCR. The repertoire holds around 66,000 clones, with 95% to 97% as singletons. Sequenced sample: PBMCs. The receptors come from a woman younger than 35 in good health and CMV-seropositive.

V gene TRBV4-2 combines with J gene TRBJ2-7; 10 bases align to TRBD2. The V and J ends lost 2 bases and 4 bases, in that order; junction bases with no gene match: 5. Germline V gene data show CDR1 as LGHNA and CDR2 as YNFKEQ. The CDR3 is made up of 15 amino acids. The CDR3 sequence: CASSQFGLAAYEQYF. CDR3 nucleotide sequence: TGTGCCAGCAGCCAATTTGGACTAGCGGCGTACGAGCAGTACTTC.

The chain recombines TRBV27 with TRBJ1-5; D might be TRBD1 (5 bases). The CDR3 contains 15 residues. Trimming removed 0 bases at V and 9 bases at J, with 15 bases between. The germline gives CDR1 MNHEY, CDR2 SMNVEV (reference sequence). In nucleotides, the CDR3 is TGTGCCAGCAGTTTATCGGGACTCGTAGGCCGGCCCCAGCATTTT. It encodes CASSLSGLVGRPQHF.

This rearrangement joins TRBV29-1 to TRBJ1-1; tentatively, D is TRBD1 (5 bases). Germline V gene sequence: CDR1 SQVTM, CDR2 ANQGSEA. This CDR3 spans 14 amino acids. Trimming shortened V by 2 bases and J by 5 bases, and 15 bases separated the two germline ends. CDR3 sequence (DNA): TGCAGCGTTGAATTGCCGGGGGTAGGAACTGAAGCTTTCTTT. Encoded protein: CSVELPGVGTEAFF.

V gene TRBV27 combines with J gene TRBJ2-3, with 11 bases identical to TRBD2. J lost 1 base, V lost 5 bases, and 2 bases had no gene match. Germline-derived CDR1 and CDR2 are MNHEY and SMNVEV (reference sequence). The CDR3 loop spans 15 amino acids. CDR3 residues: CASSKGLAGTDTQYF. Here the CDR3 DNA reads TGTGCCAGCAGTAAGGGACTAGCGGGCACAGATACGCAGTATTTT.

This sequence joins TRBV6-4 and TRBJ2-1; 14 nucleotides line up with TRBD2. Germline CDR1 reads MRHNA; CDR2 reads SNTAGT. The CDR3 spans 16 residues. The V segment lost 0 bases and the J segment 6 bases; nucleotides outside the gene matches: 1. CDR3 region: CASSDSGTSGSNEQFF. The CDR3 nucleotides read TGTGCCAGCAGTGACTCCGGGACTAGCGGGAGCAATGAGCAGTTCTTC.

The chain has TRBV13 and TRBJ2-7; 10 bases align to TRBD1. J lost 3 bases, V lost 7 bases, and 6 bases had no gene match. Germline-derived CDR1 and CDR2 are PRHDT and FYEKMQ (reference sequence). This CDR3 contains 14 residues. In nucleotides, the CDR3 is TGTGCCAGCACCCGGACAGGGGGAAGCTACGAGCAGTACTTC. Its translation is CASTRTGGSYEQYF.

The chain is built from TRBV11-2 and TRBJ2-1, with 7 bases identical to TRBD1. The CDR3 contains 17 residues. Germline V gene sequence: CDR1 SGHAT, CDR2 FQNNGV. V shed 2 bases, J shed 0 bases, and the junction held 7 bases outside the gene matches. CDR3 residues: CASSLNPGQSSYNEQFF. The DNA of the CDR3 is TGTGCCAGCAGCTTAAATCCGGGACAGAGCTCCTACAATGAGCAGTTCTTC.

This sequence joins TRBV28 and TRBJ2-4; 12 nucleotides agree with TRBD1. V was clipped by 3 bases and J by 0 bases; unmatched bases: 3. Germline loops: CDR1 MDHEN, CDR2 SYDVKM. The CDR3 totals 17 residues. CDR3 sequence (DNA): TGTGCCAGCAGTTTGGGACAGGGGGCCGTAGCCAAAAACATTCAGTACTTC. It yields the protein CASSLGQGAVAKNIQYF.

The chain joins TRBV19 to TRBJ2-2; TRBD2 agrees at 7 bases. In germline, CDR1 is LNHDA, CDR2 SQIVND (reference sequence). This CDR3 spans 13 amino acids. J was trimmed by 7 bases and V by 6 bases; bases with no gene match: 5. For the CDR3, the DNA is TGTGCCAGTAGCCCGTCTAGCGGCGGGGAGCTGTTTTTT. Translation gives CASSPSSGGELFF.

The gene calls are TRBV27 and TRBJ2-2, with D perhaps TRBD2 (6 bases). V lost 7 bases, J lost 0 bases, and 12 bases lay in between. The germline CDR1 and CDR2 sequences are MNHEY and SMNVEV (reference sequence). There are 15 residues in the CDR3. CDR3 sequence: CASNTGTSNTGELFF. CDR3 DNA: TGTGCCAGCAACACCGGGACTTCGAACACCGGGGAGCTGTTTTTT.

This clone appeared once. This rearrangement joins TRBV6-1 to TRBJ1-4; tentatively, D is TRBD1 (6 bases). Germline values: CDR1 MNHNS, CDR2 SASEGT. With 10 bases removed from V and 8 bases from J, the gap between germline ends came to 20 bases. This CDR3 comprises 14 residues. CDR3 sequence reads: CATLRNRENEKLFF. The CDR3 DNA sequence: TGTGCCACCCTCAGGAACAGGGAAAACGAAAAACTGTTTTTT.

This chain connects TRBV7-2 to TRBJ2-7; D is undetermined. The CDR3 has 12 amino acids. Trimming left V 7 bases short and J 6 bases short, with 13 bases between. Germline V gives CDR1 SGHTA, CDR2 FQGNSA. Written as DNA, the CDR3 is TGTGCCAGCAACCAGATAGGCGGCGAGCAGTACTTC. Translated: CASNQIGGEQYF.

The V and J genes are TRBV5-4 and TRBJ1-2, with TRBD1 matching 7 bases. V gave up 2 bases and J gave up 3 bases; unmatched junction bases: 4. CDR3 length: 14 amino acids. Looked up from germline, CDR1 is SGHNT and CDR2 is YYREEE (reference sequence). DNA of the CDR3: TGTGCCAGCAGCTTAGAGGGGGCGGACTATGGCTACACCTTC. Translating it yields CASSLEGADYGYTF.

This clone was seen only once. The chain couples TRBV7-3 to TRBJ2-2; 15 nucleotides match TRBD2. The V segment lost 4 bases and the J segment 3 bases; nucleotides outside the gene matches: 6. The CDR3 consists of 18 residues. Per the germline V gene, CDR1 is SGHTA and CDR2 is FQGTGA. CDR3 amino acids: CASSSGLAGGAYTGELFF. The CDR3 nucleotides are TGTGCCAGCAGCTCCGGACTAGCGGGAGGGGCTTACACCGGGGAGCTGTTTTTT.

CDR3 amino acids: CASSYTSGSYEQYF. CDR3 coding DNA: TGTGCCAGCAGTTACACTAGCGGGAGCTACGAGCAGTACTTC. The rearrangement links TRBV6-5 to TRBJ2-7; 11 bases align to TRBD2. The CDR3 has 14 residues. V trimming: 2 bases; J trimming: 3 bases; junction bases outside the gene matches: 0. Looked up from germline, CDR1 is MNHEY and CDR2 is SVGAGI.

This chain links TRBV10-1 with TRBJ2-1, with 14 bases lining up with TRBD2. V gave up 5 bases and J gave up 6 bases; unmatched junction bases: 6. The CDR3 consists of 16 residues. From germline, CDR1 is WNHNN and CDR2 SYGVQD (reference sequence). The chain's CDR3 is CASSPRGLAGANEQFF. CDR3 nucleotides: TGCGCCAGCAGTCCTAGGGGACTAGCGGGGGCCAATGAGCAGTTCTTC.

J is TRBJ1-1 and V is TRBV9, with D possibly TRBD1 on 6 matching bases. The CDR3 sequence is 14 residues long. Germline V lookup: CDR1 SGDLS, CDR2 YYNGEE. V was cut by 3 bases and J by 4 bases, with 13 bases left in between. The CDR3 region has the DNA TGTGCCAGCAGCGATGAGGGGGATGGCACTGAAGCTTTCTTT. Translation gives CASSDEGDGTEAFF.

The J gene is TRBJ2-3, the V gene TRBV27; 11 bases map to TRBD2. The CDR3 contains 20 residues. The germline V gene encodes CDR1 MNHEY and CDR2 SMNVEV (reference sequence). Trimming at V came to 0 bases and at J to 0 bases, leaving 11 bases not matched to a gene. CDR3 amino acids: CASSLSITSGRPTSTDTQYF. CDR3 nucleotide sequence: TGTGCCAGCAGTTTATCGATTACTAGCGGGAGACCTACTAGCACAGATACGCAGTATTTT.

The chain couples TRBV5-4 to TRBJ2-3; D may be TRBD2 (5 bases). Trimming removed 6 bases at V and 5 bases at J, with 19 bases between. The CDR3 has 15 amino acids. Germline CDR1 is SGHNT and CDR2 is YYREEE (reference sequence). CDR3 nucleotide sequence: TGTGCCAGCACCATTAGCTTGGGAGAGGGAGATACGCAGTATTTT. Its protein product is CASTISLGEGDTQYF.

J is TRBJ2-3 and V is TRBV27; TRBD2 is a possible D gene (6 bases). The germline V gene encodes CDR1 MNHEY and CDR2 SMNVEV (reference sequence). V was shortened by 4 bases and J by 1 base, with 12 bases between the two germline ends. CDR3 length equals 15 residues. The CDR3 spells CASSSSASGTDTQYF. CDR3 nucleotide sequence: TGTGCCAGCAGTTCCTCGGCTAGCGGCACAGATACGCAGTATTTT.

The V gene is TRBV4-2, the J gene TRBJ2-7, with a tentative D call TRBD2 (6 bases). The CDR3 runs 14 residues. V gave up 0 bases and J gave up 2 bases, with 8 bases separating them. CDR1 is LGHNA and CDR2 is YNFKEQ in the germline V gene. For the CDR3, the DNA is TGTGCCAGCAGCCAAGACCCGGGGGCCTACGAGCAGTACTTC. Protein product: CASSQDPGAYEQYF.

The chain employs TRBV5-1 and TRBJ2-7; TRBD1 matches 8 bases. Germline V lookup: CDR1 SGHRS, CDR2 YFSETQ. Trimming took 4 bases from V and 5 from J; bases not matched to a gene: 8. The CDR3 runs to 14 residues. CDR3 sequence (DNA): TGCGCCAGCAGCCCCCAATCAGGGGGCCACGAGCAGTACTTC. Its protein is CASSPQSGGHEQYF.

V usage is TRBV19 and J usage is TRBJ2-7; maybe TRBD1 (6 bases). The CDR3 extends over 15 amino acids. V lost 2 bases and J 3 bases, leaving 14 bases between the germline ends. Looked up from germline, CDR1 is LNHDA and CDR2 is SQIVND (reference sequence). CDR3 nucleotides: TGTGCCAGTAGTATACAGGGGTCCCTCTTCTACGAGCAGTACTTC. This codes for CASSIQGSLFYEQYF.

The CDR3 reads CASSEGGYSNEQYF. CDR3 nucleotides: TGCGCCAGCAGTGAGGGGGGCTACAGCAACGAGCAGTACTTC. V usage is TRBV10-2 and J usage is TRBJ2-7, with D perhaps matching TRBD1 (6 bases). Germline CDR1 and CDR2: WSHSY and SAAADI. The CDR3 consists of 14 residues. Trimming removed 2 bases from V and 5 bases from J, with 13 bases in between.

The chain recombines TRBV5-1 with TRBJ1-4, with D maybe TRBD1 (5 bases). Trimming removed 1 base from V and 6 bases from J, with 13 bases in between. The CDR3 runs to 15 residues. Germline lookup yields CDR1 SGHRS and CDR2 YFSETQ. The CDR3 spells CASSLFGARYEKLFF. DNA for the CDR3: TGCGCCAGCAGCTTGTTTGGGGCCCGGTATGAAAAACTGTTTTTT.

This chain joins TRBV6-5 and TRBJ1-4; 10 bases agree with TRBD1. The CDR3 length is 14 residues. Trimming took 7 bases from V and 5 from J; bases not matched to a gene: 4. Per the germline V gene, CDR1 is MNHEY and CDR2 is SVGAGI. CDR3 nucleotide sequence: TGTGCCAGCACCCCGGGACAGGGGAATGAAAAACTGTTTTTT. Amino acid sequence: CASTPGQGNEKLFF.